The sequence of this T cell receptor (beta chain) was determined in a study of blood T cell repertoires in COVID-19 (dated by TCRdb to 2018 to 2020). Concerning the study at large: Samples covering the acute and convalescent phases of COVID-19 were provided by collaborators in the United States, Italy and Spain. Subjects who had been exposed to COVID-19, were actively infected with it, or had recovered from it provided the deeply sampled blood TCRbeta repertoires that made up the dataset. The repertoires were released in a freely available public database intended as a resource for research on the immune response to SARS-CoV-2. The samples were drawn from the first 160 participants of the ongoing ImmuneRACE study and from over a thousand subjects provided by 6 global collaborators. The sample metadata nearly always contained a de-identified subject ID, COVID-19 status, age in years and sex. The prospective study material was composed of cDNA or gDNA derived from T cells, B-cell-depleted T cells, or PBMCs. Where HLA class I and class II types were available, the types were taken from metadata supplied by the sample provider, not from assay-based typing. The paper's findings and limits, for the study overall: The quantity of clinical and demographic metadata differed by source and by participant and was supplied without curation.

As regards this clone: No antigen is known for it. No much larger clone is present one base from it, and per-base qualities are unavailable.

From cysteine to phenylalanine, the CDR3 is 15 amino acids long. Just CDR3 DNA is preserved here, 45 bases in frame from base 1. The V end gives up 6 bases and the J end 4 bases, leaving 9 bases in the junction not matched to a gene. Sequences SGHRS (CDR1) and YFSETQ (CDR2) are obtained from the germline V gene. The immunoSEQ Assay, a bias-controlled multiplex PCR, was used to amplify TCRbeta CDR3 regions from genomic DNA. The study's processing was this. The number of nucleated cells in each sample was estimated from the amplification of reference gene primers within the assay. To quantify the absolute abundance of each unique TCRbeta CDR3 rearrangement, sequence reads were collapsed and filtered. For each sample, productive Simpson clonality was calculated as the square root of Simpson's diversity index over productive rearrangements. TCRdb's version of the immuneACCESS table is confined to in-frame rearrangements and falls short of the full clone set. An unresolved V gene accounts for under half of the shortfall where checked; the remainder is of unknown origin. The V and J calls and clone size are taken from that table; D and trimming were inferred from the DNA. Present in this sample are some 180,000 clones, nearly 80% of which were seen just once. The ten largest clones take up approximately 14% of the sample.

Participants in the prospective study were aged 18 to 89 years, lived in 20 to 30 United States geographic areas, and enrolled through a virtual design. Cohort assignment in the prospective study relied on participant-reported clinical history from a screening survey and a study questionnaire. A participant counted as exposed if, within 2 weeks of entering the study, that participant had been in contact with someone who had a PCR-confirmed or clinician-diagnosed COVID-19 case. Each participant in the prospective study had whole blood, serum and a nasopharyngeal or oropharyngeal swab collected by mobile phlebotomists. Over an approximately 2-month period, participants in the prospective study had the option of providing additional blood draws and questionnaires. Blood samples from the prospective study were shipped frozen or at room temperature prior to DNA extraction.

The rearranged chain carries TRBV5-1 and TRBJ2-1; 8 bases in between match TRBD1. The receptor was isolated from a man between 60 and 75 years old who had been exposed to COVID-19. The sequenced material came from PBMCs or T cells enriched from blood (not recorded which). The CDR3 region has the sequence CASTPRTGNYNEQFF. The DNA is as follows: TGCGCCAGCACTCCTAGGACAGGGAATTACAATGAGCAGTTCTTC. With the rest looked up from the reference TRBV5-1 and TRBJ2-1 genes rather than sequenced, the full variable domain is KAGVTQTPRYLIKTRGQQVTLSCSPISGHRSVSWYQQTPGQGLQFLFEYFSETQRNKGNFPGRFSGRQFSNSRSEMNVSTLELGDSALYLCASTPRTGNYNEQFFGPGTRLTVL.